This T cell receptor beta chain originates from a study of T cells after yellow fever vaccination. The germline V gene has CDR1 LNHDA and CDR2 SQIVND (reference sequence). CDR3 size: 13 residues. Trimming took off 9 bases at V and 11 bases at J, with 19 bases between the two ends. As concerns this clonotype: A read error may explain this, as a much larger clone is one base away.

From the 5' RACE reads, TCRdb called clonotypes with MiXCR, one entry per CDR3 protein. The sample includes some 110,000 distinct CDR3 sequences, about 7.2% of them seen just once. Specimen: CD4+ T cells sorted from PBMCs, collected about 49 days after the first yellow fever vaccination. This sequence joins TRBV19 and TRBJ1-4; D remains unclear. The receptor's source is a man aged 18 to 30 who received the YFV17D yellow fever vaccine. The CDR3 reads CASGRWLGDKLFF. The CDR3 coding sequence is TGTGCCAGCGGGAGGTGGCTTGGTGATAAACTGTTTTTT.